The clone carrying this TCR beta chain was seen at least ten times. The target antigen is unknown. Unique molecular identifiers (one per individual cDNA molecule) were attached. TCRdb passed the 5' RACE reads through MiXCR, listing each CDR3 protein once. The sample has 75,000 to 90,000 distinct CDR3 sequences, 13% seen once; the top ten hold about 1.1%. Germline values: CDR1 MNHEY, CDR2 SMNVEV (reference sequence). V trimming: 4 bases; J trimming: 4 bases; junction bases outside the gene matches: 2. The CDR3 covers 13 residues. This sample is part of a study of early T cells in non-severe SARS-CoV-2 infection. Study as a whole: Sequencing targeted bulk RNA from unsorted whole blood, leaving chains unpaired. General study findings and limits: VDJdb-based matching was biased toward anti-spike CD8 responses and missed private and CD4 specificities.

The sequence came from an adult who was a healthcare worker with PCR-confirmed SARS-CoV-2 infection or an uninfected control (not recorded which). Source material: whole blood. J is TRBJ1-2 and V is TRBV27, with 8 nucleotides matching TRBD1. CDR3 loop: CASSSTGGYGYTF. The CDR3 DNA is TGTGCCAGCAGTTCAACAGGGGGCTATGGCTACACCTTC.